The present T cell receptor (beta chain) was sequenced within a study of T cell responses to AZD1222 COVID-19 vaccine. The wider study: Second-dose recipients at about 4 or about 12 weeks were treated as one pooled group.

Germline assignment: CDR1 SEHNR and CDR2 FQNEAQ (reference sequence). The CDR3 has 16 residues. V gave up 1 base and J gave up 1 base, with 13 bases separating them. Only in-frame clones appear in the TCRdb table, and some are missing; sequencing was by immunoSEQ multiplex PCR. This repertoire shows about 110,000 clones, around 90% found once; its top ten account for about 1.2%. The V and J genes are TRBV7-9 and TRBJ1-1, with a tentative D call TRBD1 (5 bases). The sequencing used peripheral blood, collected on day 0 of AZD1222 vaccination. This TCR came from an adult in good health. CDR3 nucleotide sequence: TGTGCCAGCAGCTTAGAGAAGGGGACTTCGAACACTGAAGCTTTCTTT. Residues: CASSLEKGTSNTEAFF.